Listed here is a single T cell receptor beta chain. Its antigen is unknown. A read error may produce the germline difference seen at one junction end. The CDR3 is 15 amino acids. The V gene's germline CDR1 is MNHNS and CDR2 SASEGT. TCRbeta libraries were built with three rounds of nested PCR, modified from ARM-PCR. TCRdb reprocessed the multiplex PCR reads via MiXCR and lists one record per CDR3 protein. This table holds 89,000 or so distinct CDR3 sequences, around 65% found once. The source of the sample is a study of tumor and adjacent non-tumor tissue in lung cancer. The overall study: Histology: eleven to twelve adenocarcinoma, 2 squamous cell carcinoma, 1 small cell lung cancer.

Study conclusions and caveats: TCR diversity was significantly greater in tumor than normal lung tissue. In normal lung, the top 100 clones were significantly more dominant than in tumor.

RNA was extracted from bulk tissue without any cell sorting. Source material: lung tumor tissue. The clonotype was recovered from a man between 65 and 85 years old with non-small cell lung cancer. The chain has TRBV6-1 and TRBJ1-4; no clear D gene. In DNA form, the CDR3 reads TGTGCCAGCATCTCTCGGAGTTTCGATCGACGAAAATTGTTTTTT. It is translated as CASISRSFDRRKLFF.